These T cell receptor beta chains were read from a single sample in a study of cytomegalovirus exposure and HLA in healthy donors. Only in-frame clones appear in the TCRdb table, and some are missing; sequencing was by immunoSEQ multiplex PCR. The data contain over 150,000 clones, about 89% of them singletons. The sequenced material came from PBMCs. Every receptor here comes from a woman in her late teens or twenties in good health and CMV-seropositive. The CDR3 runs from the conserved cysteine through the conserved F or W.

V | CDR3
TRBV4-3 | CASSQDWLANNEQFF
TRBV4-3 | CASSQEGLRGTDYNEQFF
TRBV11-2 | CASSRGLADNEQFF
TRBV19 | CASSPHRGSNQPQHF
TRBV5-1 | CASSLWDRGENIQYF
TRBV19 | CASSIRGQAVNYGYTF
TRBV2 | CASSDGLGRDTQYF
TRBV7-6 | CASSLAEVPANVLTF
TRBV6-5 | CASSNYREKGYEQYF
TRBV18 | CASSPQGSYTEAFF
TRBV5-4 | CASSQDRVKNYGYTF
TRBV7-9 | CASSPYEGAGRVTEAFF
TRBV9 | CASSVRDWSSYNEQFF